This T cell receptor beta chain was profiled in a study of blood T cell repertoires in COVID-19. TCRdb's copy holds only in-frame clones and misses some; the assay was immunoSEQ multiplex PCR. This table has approximately 96,000 clones, 88% appearing once. This CDR3 region has 15 residues. Trimming cost V 5 bases and J 4 bases, with 15 bases left between them. CDR1 is LNHDA, CDR2 SQIVND, per germline (reference sequence). The sequence was obtained from a woman at least 80 years old with acute or convalescent COVID-19. The gene calls are TRBV19 and TRBJ2-1, with D possibly being TRBD1 (6 bases). Sequenced material: peripheral blood. CDR3 residues: CASSLPGTTYNEQFF. Written as DNA, the CDR3 is TGTGCCAGTAGTCTCCCCGGGACAACATACAATGAGCAGTTCTTC.